This passage covers 23 T cell receptor beta chains from one sample sequenced in a study of OX40 agonist ivuxolimab in advanced cancers. TCRdb keeps only in-frame clones here, not all; method: immunoSEQ multiplex PCR. The data hold 60,000 to 75,000 clones, with approximately 88% observed a single time. The sequencing used CD4+ or CD8+ T cells sorted from blood, collected in a trial of the OX40 agonist ivuxolimab. All receptors come from an adult with an advanced solid tumor such as melanoma, head and neck, liver or kidney cancer.

The gene calls are TRBV5-1 and TRBJ1-4; 8 nucleotides line up with TRBD1. J was trimmed by 5 bases and V by 4 bases; bases with no gene match: 7. The CDR3 sequence is 15 residues long. Germline V CDR1 and CDR2: SGHRS, YFSETQ. The CDR3 coding sequence is TGCGCCAGCAGCGCCTCCGGGACAGGAAATGAAAAACTGTTTTTT. Encoded protein: CASSASGTGNEKLFF.

The rearrangement uses TRBV5-4 and TRBJ2-7; 10 nucleotides line up with TRBD1. V lost 3 bases, J lost 6 bases, and 9 bases stayed unmatched. The CDR3 runs 15 residues. Germline V CDR1 and CDR2: SGHNT, YYREEE (reference sequence). The CDR3 nucleotides are TGTGCCAGCAGCTCCCGAGACAGGGGGCGAGGCGAGCAGTACTTC. Residues: CASSSRDRGRGEQYF.

The table lists this clone with a count of one. The chain couples TRBV5-1 to TRBJ1-1; TRBD1 agrees at 10 bases. This CDR3 has 14 amino acids. Germline trimming cut 5 bases from V and 5 bases from J; bases unmatched to any gene: 6. CDR1 is SGHRS, CDR2 YFSETQ, per germline. The CDR3, as DNA: TGCGCCAGCAGACCGGACAGGGGGGGTACTGAAGCTTTCTTT. Translating gives CASRPDRGGTEAFF.

The CDR3 here is CASSPDRLGFMYGYTF. CDR3 sequence (DNA): TGTGCCAGCAGCCCGGACAGGTTAGGGTTTATGTATGGCTACACCTTC. V and J are TRBV5-6 and TRBJ1-2; TRBD1 matches 7 bases. From germline, CDR1 is SGHDT and CDR2 YYEEEE. Trimming removed 4 bases from V and 5 bases from J; junction bases left unmatched: 14. This CDR3 spans 16 amino acids.

This chain connects TRBV6-1 to TRBJ2-7, with 7 bases aligning to TRBD1. CDR1 and CDR2 from the germline V gene are MNHNS and SASEGT. The CDR3 extends over 13 amino acids. V trimming: 6 bases; J trimming: 2 bases; junction bases outside the gene matches: 4. The CDR3 DNA is TGTGCCAGCAGGTGGGACAGACCCTACGAGCAGTACTTC. Its protein product is CASRWDRPYEQYF.

The gene calls are TRBV28 and TRBJ2-1; possible D gene TRBD2, 7 bases. V was trimmed by 5 bases and J by 7 bases, leaving 15 bases between them. Germline V gene lookup returns CDR1 MDHEN and CDR2 SYDVKM. This CDR3 has 14 residues. CDR3 protein: CASSRGGPENEQFF. The CDR3 coding sequence is TGTGCCAGCAGTAGGGGGGGTCCCGAAAATGAGCAGTTCTTC.

This sequence joins TRBV27 and TRBJ2-1, with 7 bases that match TRBD1. V was clipped by 5 bases and J by 2 bases; unmatched bases: 6. The CDR3 has 15 amino acids. The germline V gene has CDR1 MNHEY and CDR2 SMNVEV (reference sequence). In DNA, the CDR3 is TGTGCCAGCAGTCCACCGGACAGGACCTACAATGAGCAGTTCTTC. Translated: CASSPPDRTYNEQFF.

On this clone itself: The junction shows a germline mismatch at one end, possibly a read error. This chain uses TRBV7-7 with TRBJ2-5, with D possibly TRBD2 on 6 matching bases. This CDR3 spans 13 amino acids. CDR1 and CDR2 from the germline V gene are SSHAT and FNYEAQ (reference sequence). CDR3 in amino acids: CASSLTRQETQYF. DNA for the CDR3: TGTGCTAGCAGCTTGACTAGACAAGAGACCCAGTACTTC.

This chain uses TRBV25-1 with TRBJ2-3; D possibly corresponds to TRBD2 (6 bases). V shed 1 base and J shed 1 base, with 9 bases lying between them. Germline values: CDR1 MGHDK, CDR2 SYGVNS. The CDR3 sequence is 15 residues long. The CDR3 sequence: CASSEWASGTDTQYF. In DNA, the CDR3 is TGTGCCAGCAGTGAATGGGCTAGCGGCACAGATACGCAGTATTTT.

This clone has only a few counts. In DNA, the CDR3 is TGCGCCAGCAGCCGAGCGCTAAGTAGCGGGAGGGATGAGCAGTTCTTC. Its translation is CASSRALSSGRDEQFF. This chain uses TRBV5-1 with TRBJ2-1; 11 bases line up with TRBD2. Germline CDR1 and CDR2: SGHRS and YFSETQ. CDR3 length: 16 amino acids. Trimming took 4 bases from V and 8 from J; bases not matched to a gene: 11.

This clone came up once. This chain joins TRBV5-1 and TRBJ2-7; TRBD2 matches at 13 bases. CDR1 is SGHRS and CDR2 is YFSETQ in the germline V gene. V was clipped by 5 bases and J by 8 bases; unmatched bases: 13. The CDR3 length is 16 residues. In nucleotides, the CDR3 is TGCGCCAGCAGTAAAGACTCCGGACTAGCGGGAGTCCAGCAGTACTTC. Encoded protein: CASSKDSGLAGVQQYF.

About this clone itself: The sample carries other DNA sequences with the same CDR3. The CDR3 is CASSLEYRTGYGYTF. The CDR3 DNA is TGTGCCAGCAGCCTAGAGTATCGGACAGGCTATGGCTACACCTTC. This chain connects TRBV7-9 to TRBJ1-2; 7 positions match TRBD1. Trimming removed 5 bases from V and 4 bases from J; junction bases left unmatched: 10. Germline CDR1 is SEHNR and CDR2 is FQNEAQ (reference sequence). CDR3 length: 15 amino acids.

This clone has just one count. The chain joins TRBV7-2 to TRBJ1-4, with D possibly matching TRBD1 (6 bases). This CDR3 region has 17 residues. The germline V gene encodes CDR1 SGHTA and CDR2 FQGNSA. V lost 2 bases and J 2 bases, leaving 15 bases between the germline ends. The CDR3 region is CASSLNTNRVTNEKLFF. The CDR3 DNA is TGTGCCAGCAGCTTAAATACCAACAGGGTGACTAATGAAAAACTGTTTTTT. Based on the CDR3 plus reference TRBV7-2 and TRBJ1-4, the full variable domain is GAGVSQSPSNKVTEKGKDVELRCDPISGHTALYWYRQSLGQGLEFLIYFQGNSAPDKSGLPSDRFSAERTGGSVSTLTIQRTQQEDSAVYLCASSLNTNRVTNEKLFFGSGTQLSVL.

J is TRBJ2-7 and V is TRBV5-4; no definite D call. The CDR3 length is 13 residues. Germline CDR1 SGHNT, CDR2 YYREEE (reference sequence). Trimming shortened V by 3 bases and J by 3 bases, and 10 bases separated the two germline ends. Written as DNA, the CDR3 is TGTGCCAGCAGCTCAACCCCAGTCTACGAGCAGTACTTC. Amino acids: CASSSTPVYEQYF.

The chain recombines TRBV25-1 with TRBJ1-3; D ambiguous. V lost 1 base and J 0 bases, leaving 10 bases between the germline ends. Germline V gives CDR1 MGHDK, CDR2 SYGVNS. The CDR3 has 16 amino acids. CDR3: CASSELAGSSGNTIYF. The CDR3 DNA reads as TGTGCCAGCAGTGAATTGGCAGGTAGCTCTGGAAACACCATATATTTT.

This clone was seen more than once but under ten times. The rearrangement links TRBV5-8 to TRBJ1-2, with unresolved D. Trimming shortened V by 0 bases and J by 0 bases, and 9 bases separated the two germline ends. The CDR3 totals 15 residues. Germline V lookup: CDR1 SGHTS, CDR2 YDEGEE. CDR3 bases: TGTGCCAGCAGCTTGGGAAGGGCAGCTAACTATGGCTACACCTTC. Translating gives CASSLGRAANYGYTF.

This clone was found once. The V gene is TRBV12-1, the J gene TRBJ2-7; the table gives TRBD2 as D, unverified against the DNA. TRBV12-1 has pseudogene status. The CDR3 loop spans 16 amino acids. CDR3 loop: CASSEGLAGFSYEQYF. The CDR3 DNA sequence: TGTGCCAGCAGCGAAGGACTAGCGGGGTTCTCCTACGAGCAGTACTTC.

This clone was seen only a few times. The J gene is TRBJ2-7, the V gene TRBV10-3; 10 positions agree with TRBD1. CDR1 is ENHRY and CDR2 is SYGVKD in the germline V gene. CDR3 size: 14 residues. V shed 6 bases, J shed 5 bases, and the junction held 7 bases outside the gene matches. Written as DNA, the CDR3 is TGTGCCATCAGCCTGGGACAGGGGATGCACGAGCAGTACTTC. Translated: CAISLGQGMHEQYF.

Only one count was recorded for this clone. The chain uses TRBV7-2 and TRBJ1-6, with 7 bases aligning to TRBD1. Unmatched junction bases numbered 17, after V lost 5 bases and J lost 10 bases. Per the germline V gene, CDR1 is SGHTA and CDR2 is FQGNSA. The CDR3 has 17 amino acids. This CDR3 is CASSLREGASPGSPLHF. In DNA form, the CDR3 reads TGTGCCAGCAGCCTAAGGGAGGGGGCATCGCCTGGATCACCCCTCCACTTT.

The table lists this clone with a few counts. The chain couples TRBV15 to TRBJ1-2; TRBD1 matches 8 bases. Germline-derived CDR1 and CDR2 are LNHNV and YYDKDF (reference sequence). The J segment lost 8 bases and the V segment lost 0 bases, leaving 5 bases of the junction unmatched. This CDR3 comprises 14 residues. The CDR3 nucleotides are TGTGCCACCAGCAGAGAAAGACAGGGGTACGGCTACACCTTC. Its translation is CATSRERQGYGYTF.

The chain employs TRBV5-1 and TRBJ2-1; D might be TRBD2 (5 bases). CDR1 is SGHRS and CDR2 is YFSETQ in the germline V gene. V was cut by 4 bases and J by 7 bases, with 12 bases left in between. CDR3 size: 13 residues. The CDR3 region is CASSVGGENEQFF. The CDR3 DNA reads TGCGCCAGCAGCGTAGGAGGTGAGAATGAGCAGTTCTTC.

This clone appeared a single time. V and J are TRBV28 and TRBJ2-7; D gene unclear. Per the germline V gene, CDR1 is MDHEN and CDR2 is SYDVKM. V lost 3 bases and J 0 bases, leaving 9 bases between the germline ends. The CDR3 consists of 14 residues. CDR3 sequence: CASSLAGHSYEQYF. For the CDR3, the DNA is TGTGCCAGCAGTTTGGCCGGCCACTCCTACGAGCAGTACTTC.

The chain couples TRBV10-3 to TRBJ2-2, with D unresolved. Germline lookup yields CDR1 ENHRY and CDR2 SYGVKD. V was pared by 4 bases and J by 6 bases, with 9 bases between. CDR3 length: 13 amino acids. CDR3 bases: TGTGCCATCAGTGCGGTCCAGGCCGGGGAGCTGTTTTTT. Protein: CAISAVQAGELFF.